This T cell receptor (beta chain) was captured in a study of shared clonotypes between healthy human individuals. Sequenced by immunoSEQ multiplex PCR; TCRdb stores in-frame clones only, minus some. This sample has roughly 490,000 clones; roughly 85% occur once, and the top ten carry approximately 12%. The CDR3 spans 16 residues. Trimming removed 5 bases from V and 4 bases from J; junction bases left unmatched: 9. CDR1 SGHDT and CDR2 YYEEEE come from the germline V gene. The receptor comes from a woman between 40 and 55 years old in good health. Some clones in this sample may be carry-over from other donors' samples. V is TRBV5-6 and J is TRBJ1-5, with 10 nucleotides matching TRBD1. Sequencing used PBMCs. The CDR3 DNA is TGTGCCAGCAGACGGTTCGGACAGGGGGTAAATCAGCCCCAGCATTTT. This gives the protein CASRRFGQGVNQPQHF.